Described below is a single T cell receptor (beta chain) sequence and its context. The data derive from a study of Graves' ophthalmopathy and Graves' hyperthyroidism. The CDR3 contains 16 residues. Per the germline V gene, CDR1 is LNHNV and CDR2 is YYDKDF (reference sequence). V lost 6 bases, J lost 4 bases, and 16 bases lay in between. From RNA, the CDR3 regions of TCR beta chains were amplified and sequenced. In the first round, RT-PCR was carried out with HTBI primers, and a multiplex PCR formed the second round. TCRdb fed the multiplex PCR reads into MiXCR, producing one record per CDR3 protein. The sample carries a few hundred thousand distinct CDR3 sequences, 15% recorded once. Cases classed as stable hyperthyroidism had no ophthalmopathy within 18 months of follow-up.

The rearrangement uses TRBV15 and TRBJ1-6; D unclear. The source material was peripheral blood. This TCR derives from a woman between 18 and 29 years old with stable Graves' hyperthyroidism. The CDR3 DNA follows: TGTGCCACCAGAGAGGAACACCCTCCTTATAATTCACCCCTCCACTTT. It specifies CATREEHPPYNSPLHF.